These 16 T cell receptor beta chains were all obtained from the same sample, sequenced in a study of T-cell memory formation after mild COVID-19. A single record per CDR3 protein comes from TCRdb applying MiXCR to the 5' RACE reads. The data contain some 88,000 distinct CDR3 sequences, roughly 25% of them singletons. What was sequenced was PBMCs or a T cell subset sorted from them (not recorded which). All receptors come from a man aged 18 to 30 who had mild COVID-19 (a few samples of this study predate the infection). Cell type and time point are not known.

The genes are TRBV10-2 and TRBJ2-3; 8 nucleotides line up with TRBD1. CDR3 size: 16 residues. Germline trimming cut 3 bases from V and 2 bases from J; bases unmatched to any gene: 7. Germline CDR1 WSHSY, CDR2 SAAADI. CDR3 protein: CASSDVDRAITDTQYF. DNA of the CDR3: TGCGCCAGCAGTGACGTGGACAGGGCGATCACAGATACGCAGTATTTT.

The chain employs TRBV7-2 and TRBJ1-1; unclear D gene. The CDR3 consists of 14 residues. V was pared by 5 bases and J by 4 bases, with 14 bases between. The germline gives CDR1 SGHTA, CDR2 FQGNSA. The CDR3 here is CASSQSWGSTEAFF. CDR3 DNA sequence: TGTGCCAGCAGCCAATCCTGGGGTAGCACTGAAGCTTTCTTT.

The chain links TRBV7-2 to TRBJ1-4, with 7 positions matching TRBD1. V lost 4 bases and J lost 7; bases outside the gene matches: 12. The CDR3 totals 16 residues. In germline, CDR1 is SGHTA, CDR2 FQGNSA. As DNA, the CDR3 is TGTGCCAGCAGCTGGCCAGGACAGGCCAGCAGTGAAAAACTGTTTTTT. Its translation: CASSWPGQASSEKLFF.

This clonotype has only a few counts. This chain links TRBV7-9 with TRBJ2-5, with TRBD1 matching 10 bases. Germline CDR1 is SEHNR and CDR2 is FQNEAQ (reference sequence). V trimming: 5 bases; J trimming: 5 bases; junction bases outside the gene matches: 8. The CDR3 is 15 residues long. CDR3 nucleotide sequence: TGTGCCAGCAGCCCTCGACAGGGGGCGAGGGAGACCCAGTACTTC. It is translated as CASSPRQGARETQYF.

The gene calls are TRBV7-9 and TRBJ1-2; possible D gene TRBD1, 5 bases. The V and J ends lost 5 bases and 5 bases respectively, with 15 bases between them. The CDR3 runs to 14 residues. Germline V gives CDR1 SEHNR, CDR2 FQNEAQ (reference sequence). CDR3 in amino acids: CASSQKGLIYGYTF. CDR3 bases: TGTGCCAGCAGCCAGAAGGGGCTTATTTATGGCTACACCTTC.

This clonotype was observed a few times. The genes are TRBV12-3 or TRBV12-4 and TRBJ2-7; TRBD1 is a possible D gene (6 bases). V shed 5 bases and J shed 4 bases, with 12 bases lying between them. The CDR3 loop spans 13 amino acids. The CDR3 nucleotides read TGTGCCAGCAGTCCAGGGACACCTTACGAGCAGTACTTC. Translated, it gives CASSPGTPYEQYF.

This clonotype has a handful of counts. V gene TRBV7-8 combines with J gene TRBJ2-6; maybe TRBD2 (6 bases). Germline values: CDR1 SGHVS, CDR2 FQNEAQ. CDR3 size: 16 residues. The V and J ends lost 1 base and 3 bases respectively, with 10 bases between them. The CDR3 sequence: CASSLVPGVGANVLTF. As DNA, the CDR3 is TGTGCCAGCAGCTTAGTGCCGGGGGTTGGGGCCAACGTCCTGACTTTC. The full variable domain, in which reference TRBV7-8 and TRBJ2-6 provide the parts outside the CDR3, is GAGVSQSPRYKVAKRGQDVALRCDPISGHVSLFWYQQALGQGPEFLTYFQNEAQLDKSGLPSDRFFAERPEGSVSTLKIQRTQQEDSAVYLCASSLVPGVGANVLTFGAGSRLTVL.

There are a few counts of this clonotype. This sequence joins TRBV2 and TRBJ1-2; D not resolved. Trimming left V 10 bases short and J 8 bases short, with 14 bases between. The CDR3 consists of 11 residues. CDR1 and CDR2 (germline): SNHLY, FYNNEI. The DNA of the CDR3 is TGTGCCACACGGACCCAGCGGGGCTACACCTTC. Residues: CATRTQRGYTF.

In this sample, this clonotype turned up a few times. This chain links TRBV28 with TRBJ1-6, with D possibly TRBD1 on 5 matching bases. The CDR3 spans 15 residues. Trimming removed 5 bases from V and 9 bases from J, with 17 bases in between. Per the germline V gene, CDR1 is MDHEN and CDR2 is SYDVKM. DNA of the CDR3: TGTGCCAGCAGTGAGAGGGCTCGGGGGGTTTCACCCCTCCACTTT. Translated: CASSERARGVSPLHF. Drawing the rest from reference TRBV28 and TRBJ1-6, the complete variable domain is DVKVTQSSRYLVKRTGEKVFLECVQDMDHENMFWYRQDPGLGLRLIYFSYDVKMKEKGDIPEGYSVSREKKERFSLILESASTNQTSMYLCASSERARGVSPLHFGNGTRLTVT.

The V gene is TRBV4-1, the J gene TRBJ1-4; no reliable D call. The germline V and J ends were trimmed by 4 bases and 5 bases, with 17 bases remaining between them. Germline V gene lookup returns CDR1 MGHRA and CDR2 YSYEKL. CDR3 size: 16 residues. This chain's CDR3 is CASSPPFGGRNEKLFF. CDR3 in DNA: TGCGCCAGCAGCCCCCCCTTCGGCGGCAGAAATGAAAAACTGTTTTTT.

The V and J genes are TRBV5-1 and TRBJ2-7, with 9 bases aligning to TRBD1. CDR3 size: 15 residues. The germline V gene has CDR1 SGHRS and CDR2 YFSETQ. The V segment lost 4 bases and the J segment 5 bases; nucleotides outside the gene matches: 10. The CDR3 loop is CASSVTGGAVNEQYV. Written as DNA, the CDR3 is TGCGCCAGCAGCGTAACAGGGGGCGCCGTCAACGAGCAGTACGTC.

This clonotype was observed a handful of times. The rearrangement links TRBV5-6 to TRBJ2-2; perhaps TRBD1 as D (6 bases). Germline assignment: CDR1 SGHDT and CDR2 YYEEEE. The CDR3 totals 16 residues. Trimming pared 4 bases from V and 2 bases from J, leaving 15 bases between. The CDR3 DNA reads TGTGCCAGCAGCGGGCGGACAGTTTCCAACACCGGGGAGCTGTTTTTT. Translating it yields CASSGRTVSNTGELFF.

This clonotype has only a few counts. The genes are TRBV29-1 and TRBJ1-2; TRBD1 is a possible D gene (5 bases). CDR3 length: 12 amino acids. The germline V and J ends were trimmed by 4 bases and 8 bases, with 14 bases remaining between them. Germline-derived CDR1 and CDR2 are SQVTM and ANQGSEA. The CDR3 DNA reads as TGCAGCGTTGCCCGTAGGGGCAGGGGCTACACCTTC. This sequence encodes CSVARRGRGYTF.

This clonotype was observed a few times. The chain couples TRBV24-1 to TRBJ2-7; TRBD1 is a possible D gene (6 bases). Germline values: CDR1 KGHDR, CDR2 SFDVKD. This CDR3 contains 12 residues. Trimming shortened V by 9 bases and J by 5 bases, and 13 bases separated the two germline ends. The CDR3, as DNA: TGTGCCACCCATACAGGGCGAGACGAGCAGTACTTC. Protein sequence: CATHTGRDEQYF.

This clonotype was found a few times. The chain joins TRBV6-5 to TRBJ1-1, with D unclear. The CDR3 sequence is 17 residues long. V was cut by 0 bases and J by 2 bases, with 16 bases left in between. The V gene's germline CDR1 is MNHEY and CDR2 SVGAGI. The CDR3, as DNA: TGTGCCAGCAGTTACTCGAGTTGGGCCGCGACAAACACTGAAGCTTTCTTT. Protein: CASSYSSWAATNTEAFF.

This clonotype has more than one count but fewer than ten. As DNA, the CDR3 is TGTGCCAGCAGTTTGCTAGTATTTGGCGAGCAGTACTTC. Protein: CASSLLVFGEQYF. The rearrangement uses TRBV12-3 or TRBV12-4 and TRBJ2-7; D is ambiguous. The V end was cut by 3 bases, the J end by 6 bases, with 12 bases between. This CDR3 spans 13 amino acids.